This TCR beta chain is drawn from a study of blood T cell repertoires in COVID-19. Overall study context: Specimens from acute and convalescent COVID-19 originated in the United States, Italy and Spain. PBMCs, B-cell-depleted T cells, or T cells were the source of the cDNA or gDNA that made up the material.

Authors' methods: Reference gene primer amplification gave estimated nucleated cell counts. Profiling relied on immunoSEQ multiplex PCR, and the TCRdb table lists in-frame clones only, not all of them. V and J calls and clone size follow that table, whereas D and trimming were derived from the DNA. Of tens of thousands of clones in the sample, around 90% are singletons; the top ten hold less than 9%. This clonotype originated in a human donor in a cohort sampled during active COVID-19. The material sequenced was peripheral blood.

The chain's CDR3 is CASSLGTGEAFF. CDR3 DNA: TGTGCCAGCAGCTTAGGGACAGGGGAAGCTTTCTTT. The gene calls are TRBV7-9 and TRBJ1-1, with 8 bases matching TRBD1. After removal of 1 base from V and 8 bases from J, the junction contained 0 bases not matched to a gene. This CDR3 is 12 amino acids long. Germline-derived CDR1 and CDR2 are SEHNR and FQNEAQ (reference sequence).